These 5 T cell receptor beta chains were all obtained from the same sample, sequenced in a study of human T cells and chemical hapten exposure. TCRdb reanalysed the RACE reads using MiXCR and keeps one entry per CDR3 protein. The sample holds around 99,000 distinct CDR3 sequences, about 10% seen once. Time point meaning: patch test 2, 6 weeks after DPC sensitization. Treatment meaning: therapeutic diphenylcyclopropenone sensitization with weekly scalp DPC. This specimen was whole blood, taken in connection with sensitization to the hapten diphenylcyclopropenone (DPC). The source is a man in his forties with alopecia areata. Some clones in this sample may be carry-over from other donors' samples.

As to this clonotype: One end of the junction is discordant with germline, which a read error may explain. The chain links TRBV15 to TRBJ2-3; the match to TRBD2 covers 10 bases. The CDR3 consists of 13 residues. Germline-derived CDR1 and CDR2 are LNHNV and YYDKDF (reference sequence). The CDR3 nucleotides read TGTGCCACCCGGACTAGCGGAACAGATACGCGGTATTTT. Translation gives CATRTSGTDTRYF.

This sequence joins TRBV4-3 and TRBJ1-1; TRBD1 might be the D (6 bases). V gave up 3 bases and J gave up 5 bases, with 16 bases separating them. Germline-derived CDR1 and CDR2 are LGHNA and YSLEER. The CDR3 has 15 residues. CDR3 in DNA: TGCGCCAGCAGCCATGATACAGGGTTCGGGACTGAAGCTTTCTTT. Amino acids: CASSHDTGFGTEAFF.

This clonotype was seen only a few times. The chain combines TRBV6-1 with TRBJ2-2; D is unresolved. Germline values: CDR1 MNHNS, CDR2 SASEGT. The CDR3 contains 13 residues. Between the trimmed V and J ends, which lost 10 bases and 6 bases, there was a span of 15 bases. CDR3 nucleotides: TGTGCCATCGGGCTCAACGGCGCCGGGGAGCTGTTTTTT. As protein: CAIGLNGAGELFF.

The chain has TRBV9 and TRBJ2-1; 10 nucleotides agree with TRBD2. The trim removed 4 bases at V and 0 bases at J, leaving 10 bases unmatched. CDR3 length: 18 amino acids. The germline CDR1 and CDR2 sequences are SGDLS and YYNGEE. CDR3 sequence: CASSHRTSGLSSYNEQFF. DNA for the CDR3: TGTGCCAGCAGCCACAGGACTAGCGGCCTGAGCTCCTACAATGAGCAGTTCTTC. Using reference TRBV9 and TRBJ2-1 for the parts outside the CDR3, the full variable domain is DSGVTQTPKHLITATGQRVTLRCSPRSGDLSVYWYQQSLDQGLQFLIQYYNGEERAKGNILERFSAQQFPDLHSELNLSSLELGDSALYFCASSHRTSGLSSYNEQFFGPGTRLTVL.

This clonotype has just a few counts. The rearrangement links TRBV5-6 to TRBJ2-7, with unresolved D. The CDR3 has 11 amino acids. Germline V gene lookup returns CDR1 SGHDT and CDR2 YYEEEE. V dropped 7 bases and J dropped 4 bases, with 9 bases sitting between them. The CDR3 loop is CASSGLYEQYV. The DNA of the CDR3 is TGTGCCAGCTCGGGCTTATACGAGCAGTACGTC.